This passage covers 17 T cell receptor beta chains from one sample sequenced in a study of blood T cells in healthy people across ages. The second PCR ran about 6 to 12 cycles with a sample-barcoded 5' primer and J-beta primers. One entry per CDR3 protein, called by TCRdb with MiXCR from the 5' RACE reads. The sample contains about 1,800,000 distinct CDR3 sequences, 28% of which appear only once. Sequencing was carried out using blood. The receptor set was obtained from a woman aged 25-40 years in good health.

The table lists this clonotype with a few counts. The CDR3 loop is CASRKDRGRSPLHF. In nucleotides, the CDR3 is TGTGCCAGCAGGAAGGACAGGGGCAGATCACCCCTCCACTTT. The chain carries TRBV2 and TRBJ1-6; TRBD1 agrees at 9 bases. From germline, CDR1 is SNHLY and CDR2 FYNNEI. The CDR3 covers 14 residues. The ends lost 6 bases at V and 10 bases at J; junction bases unmatched: 7.

This clonotype was picked up a small number of times. The chain carries TRBV20-1 and TRBJ2-5; TRBD2 matches at 9 bases. The CDR3 is 13 amino acids. V lost 1 base and J lost 4; bases outside the gene matches: 1. Germline CDR1 reads DFQATT; CDR2 reads SNEGSKA (reference sequence). The CDR3 region has the DNA TGCAGTGCTAGAGGACTAGCGGCAGAGACCCAGTACTTC. It is translated as CSARGLAAETQYF.

The chain couples TRBV7-3 to TRBJ2-5; D not resolved. Germline CDR1 is SGHTA and CDR2 is FQGTGA. The CDR3 is made up of 15 amino acids. V was cut by 5 bases and J by 5 bases, with 18 bases left in between. The CDR3 here is CASSIGSVGRETQYF. In DNA, the CDR3 is TGTGCCAGCAGCATTGGCTCGGTGGGTCGGGAGACCCAGTACTTC.

On this clonotype: One end of the junction fails to match germline, which may point to a read error. The chain links TRBV9 to TRBJ2-7; a weak D match, TRBD1 (5 bases). CDR1 SGDLS and CDR2 YYNGEE come from the germline V gene. This CDR3 is 15 amino acids long. For the CDR3, the DNA is TGTGCCATCAGCGTAGGGGCGTCCGAGACCTACGAGCAGTACTTC. Translated, it gives CAISVGASETYEQYF.

This chain joins TRBV5-5 and TRBJ1-1, with D maybe TRBD1 (5 bases). The CDR3 length is 15 residues. Germline CDR1 is SGHKS and CDR2 is YYEKEE (reference sequence). V gave up 0 bases and J gave up 2 bases, with 11 bases separating them. The CDR3 here is CASSLVTASNTEAFF. The CDR3 coding sequence is TGTGCCAGCAGCTTGGTGACAGCCTCAAACACTGAAGCTTTCTTT.

This clonotype was observed a few times. The chain links TRBV14 to TRBJ1-2; D gene ambiguous. V shed 4 bases and J shed 4 bases, with 16 bases lying between them. This CDR3 comprises 15 residues. Germline CDR1 SGHDN, CDR2 FVKESK. CDR3 loop: CASSRGRILTYGYTF. CDR3 in DNA: TGTGCCAGCAGCCGAGGACGCATACTCACCTATGGCTACACCTTC. Full variable domain (rest looked up from reference TRBV14 and TRBJ1-2): EAGVTQFPSHSVIEKGQTVTLRCDPISGHDNLYWYRRVMGKEIKFLLHFVKESKQDESGMPNNRFLAERTGGTYSTLKVQPAELEDSGVYFCASSRGRILTYGYTFGSGTRLTVV.

The genes are TRBV5-6 and TRBJ2-2, with 7 bases that match TRBD1. In germline, CDR1 is SGHDT, CDR2 YYEEEE. Unmatched junction bases numbered 11, after V lost 6 bases and J lost 3 bases. The CDR3 spans 16 residues. The CDR3 region is CASTLFTGADTGELFF. CDR3 bases: TGTGCCAGCACCCTTTTCACAGGGGCTGACACCGGGGAGCTGTTTTTT.

This clonotype was detected many times. The chain uses TRBV2 and TRBJ2-4; D call uncertain. From germline, CDR1 is SNHLY and CDR2 FYNNEI. CDR3 length: 14 residues. V dropped 8 bases and J dropped 0 bases, with 11 bases sitting between them. The CDR3 DNA reads as TGTGCCAGCGCACGAACTTTAGCCAAAAACATTCAGTACTTC. Residues: CASARTLAKNIQYF.

This chain links TRBV5-1 with TRBJ2-3, with unresolved D. Between the trimmed V and J ends, which lost 6 bases and 7 bases, there was a span of 24 bases. Germline V gene lookup returns CDR1 SGHRS and CDR2 YFSETQ. The CDR3 loop spans 16 amino acids. For the CDR3, the DNA is TGCGCCAGCAACCCAGCCGGACCAAGCAACGATAATACGCAGTATTTT. It encodes CASNPAGPSNDNTQYF.

A note on this clonotype: A read error is possible here, since a much larger clone lies one base away. The chain has TRBV12-3 or TRBV12-4 and TRBJ2-5; perhaps D is TRBD1 or TRBD2 (5 bases each). This CDR3 contains 15 residues. The CDR3 sequence: CAGSPGTSFQETQYF. The CDR3 nucleotides read TGTGCCGGCAGTCCCGGGACGTCGTTTCAAGAGACCCAGTACTTC.

This clonotype was seen at least ten times. The CDR3 region is CATSRDYRAYEQYF. CDR3 sequence (DNA): TGTGCCACCAGCAGAGATTACAGAGCCTACGAGCAGTACTTC. V is TRBV15 and J is TRBJ2-7; no clear D gene. Per the germline V gene, CDR1 is LNHNV and CDR2 is YYDKDF (reference sequence). The CDR3 runs to 14 residues. The V end lost 0 bases, the J end lost 2 bases, and 8 bases lay between the germline ends.

This clonotype was seen just once. A clone one base away is much larger, so this may be a read error. This chain uses TRBV29-1 with TRBJ2-1; no clear D. The ends were cut back, 8 bases at V and 13 bases at J, with 18 bases in the middle. The germline V gene encodes CDR1 SQVTM and CDR2 ANQGSEA. The CDR3 is made up of 11 amino acids. CDR3 in DNA: TGCAGCCTTCGCTGGTCAGAGACCCAGTTCTTC. The encoded protein is CSLRWSETQFF.

Remarks on this clonotype: Mismatch with germline at one junction end may stem from a read error. V and J are TRBV18 and TRBJ1-5, with a possible D match to TRBD1 (5 bases). The germline V gene encodes CDR1 KGHSH and CDR2 LQKENI. This CDR3 is 17 amino acids long. Here the CDR3 DNA reads TGTGCCGGCTCAACAATGCAAGGGGCAAGGAGCAATCAGCCCCAGCATTTT. It specifies CAGSTMQGARSNQPQHF. The full variable domain, its missing parts supplied by reference TRBV18 and TRBJ1-5, is NAGVMQNPRHLVRRRGQEARLRCSPMKGHSHVYWYRQLPEEGLKFMVYLQKENIIDESGMPKERFSAEFPKEGPSILRIQQVVRGDSAAYFCAGSTMQGARSNQPQHFGDGTRLSIL.

The table lists this clonotype with a few counts. V gene TRBV18 combines with J gene TRBJ2-7; TRBD2 might be the D (5 bases). V was pared by 3 bases and J by 7 bases, with 22 bases between. The CDR3 contains 16 residues. The germline gives CDR1 KGHSH, CDR2 LQKENI. The CDR3 loop is CASSPQGRPVNEEQYF. CDR3 nucleotides: TGTGCCAGCTCACCTCAAGGGAGACCCGTGAACGAAGAGCAGTACTTC.

This clonotype has a handful of counts. This chain connects TRBV5-1 to TRBJ2-1, with D hard to call. TRBJ2-7 matches the DNA end more closely, so the J call is doubtful. Germline V gene lookup returns CDR1 SGHRS and CDR2 YFSETQ. The CDR3 sequence is 13 residues long. The CDR3 DNA is TGCGCCAGCGCCGTCGGTTCCTACAATGAGCAGTACTTC. It is translated as CASAVGSYNEQYF.

The sample holds many counts of this clonotype. The chain recombines TRBV20-1 with TRBJ2-5; 10 nucleotides align to TRBD2. The CDR3 length is 14 residues. Trimming cost V 5 bases and J 4 bases; bases outside gene matches: 7. Germline V gives CDR1 DFQATT, CDR2 SNEGSKA (reference sequence). The CDR3 here is CSAQRGGRGETQYF. The CDR3 DNA reads TGCAGTGCTCAGCGGGGGGGCCGAGGAGAGACCCAGTACTTC.

This clonotype has more than one count but fewer than ten. V usage is TRBV10-3 and J usage is TRBJ2-1; no reliable D call. V was cut by 5 bases and J by 0 bases, with 11 bases left in between. CDR1 is ENHRY, CDR2 SYGVKD, per germline. The CDR3 runs 15 residues. The chain's CDR3 is CAISTTVSSYNEQFF. In DNA form, the CDR3 reads TGTGCCATCAGTACGACGGTGAGCTCCTACAATGAGCAGTTCTTC.